This T cell receptor (beta chain) was sequenced during a study of T cells after yellow fever vaccination. Study-wide results and limits: High-abundance clonotypes from the bulk population could contaminate FACS-sorted repertoires. Reappearing after the booster were most of the clones from primary vaccination (less than 98% CD4, 85% to 90% CD8). Only a small proportion of the clonotypes turned up in both the CD4 and the CD8 compartments, likely arising from convergent recombination.

TCRdb ran MiXCR on the 5' RACE reads and lists one entry per CDR3 protein. The table records around 40,000 distinct CDR3 sequences, 6.8% of them present only once. The V and J ends lost 0 bases and 3 bases, in that order; junction bases with no gene match: 6. Germline lookup yields CDR1 SQVTM and CDR2 ANQGSEA. The CDR3 runs 15 residues. There are many counts of this clonotype. This TCR derives from a young man who received the YFV17D yellow fever vaccine. The chain has TRBV29-1 and TRBJ2-7; 9 nucleotides line up with TRBD1. The material was CD8+ T cells not binding an NS4B(214-222) dextramer, sorted from PBMCs, obtained 45 days after the yellow fever booster vaccination. The CDR3 spells CSVEEVEGQGYEQYF. In DNA form, the CDR3 reads TGCAGCGTTGAAGAGGTGGAGGGACAGGGCTACGAGCAGTACTTC.